Below, 25 T cell receptor beta chains from the same sample are listed, as sequenced in a study of T cell responses to AZD1222 COVID-19 vaccine. TCRdb keeps only in-frame clones here, not all; method: immunoSEQ multiplex PCR. The sample holds some 100,000 clones, approximately 90% seen once. Specimen: peripheral blood, collected on day 0 of AZD1222 vaccination. Receptor source: an adult in good health.

This clone was picked up one time. The gene calls are TRBV4-2 and TRBJ2-5; 12 positions match TRBD2. The CDR3 sequence is 18 residues long. The germline V gene encodes CDR1 LGHNA and CDR2 YNFKEQ. J gave up 1 base and V 1 base, and 7 bases lay outside the gene matches. CDR3 nucleotides: TGTGCCAGCAGCCAAGGCGAAGGGACTAGCGGGTTCCAAGAGACCCAGTACTTC. This sequence encodes CASSQGEGTSGFQETQYF.

The chain is built from TRBV27 and TRBJ1-6; 7 bases line up with TRBD1. V gave up 0 bases and J gave up 5 bases; unmatched junction bases: 10. Germline CDR1 and CDR2: MNHEY and SMNVEV (reference sequence). There are 18 residues in the CDR3. The CDR3 is CASSLSRTWDRNNSPLHF. In nucleotides, the CDR3 is TGTGCCAGCAGTTTATCGCGAACCTGGGACAGAAATAATTCACCCCTCCACTTT.

J is TRBJ1-5 and V is TRBV24-1; TRBD1 might be the D (6 bases). The CDR3 is 15 residues long. Germline values: CDR1 KGHDR, CDR2 SFDVKD. V lost 6 bases, J lost 5 bases, and 16 bases lay in between. The CDR3 bases are TGTGCCACCAGTTGGGCAGGGGATAGTCATCAGCCCCAGCATTTT. It encodes CATSWAGDSHQPQHF.

This chain links TRBV29-1 with TRBJ1-6; D is possibly TRBD1 (5 bases). This CDR3 has 13 residues. Trimming left V 6 bases short and J 2 bases short, with 8 bases between. Germline CDR1 reads SQVTM; CDR2 reads ANQGSEA. The DNA for the CDR3 is TGCAGCGTGCAGGGAGCCTATAATTCACCCCTCCACTTT. Translated: CSVQGAYNSPLHF.

J is TRBJ1-3 and V is TRBV6-5, with a weak D call TRBD1 (5 bases). Trimming stripped 1 base from V and 0 bases from J, with 10 bases between. Germline values: CDR1 MNHEY, CDR2 SVGAGI. The CDR3 loop spans 16 amino acids. CDR3 region: CASSYLQVDSGNTIYF. The DNA of the CDR3 is TGTGCCAGCAGTTACTTACAGGTCGACTCTGGAAACACCATATATTTT.

V and J are TRBV18 and TRBJ2-5; D may be TRBD1 or TRBD2 (5 bases each). CDR3 length: 17 amino acids. Trimming stripped 6 bases from V and 2 bases from J, with 22 bases between. Germline CDR1 is KGHSH and CDR2 is LQKENI. The CDR3 protein is CASSPLMRGRGQETQYF. The CDR3 nucleotides are TGTGCCAGCTCCCCCTTGATGAGGGGAAGGGGACAAGAGACCCAGTACTTC.

The chain links TRBV5-6 to TRBJ2-7, with D tentatively TRBD2 (5 bases). The germline V and J ends were trimmed by 6 bases and 1 base, with 23 bases remaining between them. This CDR3 contains 17 residues. Germline CDR1 reads SGHDT; CDR2 reads YYEEEE. The CDR3 DNA sequence: TGTGCCAGCACCCAAGAGGGTCGGCTATTCGGGTCCTACGAGCAGTACGTC. It translates to CASTQEGRLFGSYEQYV.

The rearrangement uses TRBV9 and TRBJ1-6; D might be TRBD1 (5 bases). Trimming pared 0 bases from V and 8 bases from J, leaving 12 bases between. The germline gives CDR1 SGDLS, CDR2 YYNGEE. The CDR3 has 15 amino acids. CDR3 nucleotide sequence: TGTGCCAGCAGCGTAGCCAGTGGGGGGGATTCACCCCTCCACTTT. The encoded protein is CASSVASGGDSPLHF.

This chain uses TRBV5-4 with TRBJ2-1; D may be TRBD1 (5 bases). The CDR3 contains 14 residues. V lost 0 bases and J 8 bases, leaving 12 bases between the germline ends. CDR1 SGHNT and CDR2 YYREEE come from the germline V gene (reference sequence). CDR3 sequence reads: CASSLAGRVHEQFF. The CDR3 DNA reads as TGTGCCAGCAGCTTGGCCGGCAGGGTCCATGAGCAGTTCTTC.

The rearrangement links TRBV24-1 to TRBJ2-7; the D gene is possibly TRBD2 (5 bases). V was trimmed by 4 bases and J by 0 bases, leaving 9 bases between them. Germline values: CDR1 KGHDR, CDR2 SFDVKD. The CDR3 spans 14 residues. CDR3 coding DNA: TGTGCCACCAGTGAGGCGGGCAACTCCTACGAGCAGTACTTC. Its translation: CATSEAGNSYEQYF.

The rearrangement uses TRBV18 and TRBJ1-5; the D gene is possibly TRBD1 (5 bases). Trimming shortened V by 3 bases and J by 7 bases, and 10 bases separated the two germline ends. CDR1 is KGHSH and CDR2 is LQKENI in the germline V gene. The CDR3 spans 13 residues. CDR3 in amino acids: CASSPGEHQPQHF. CDR3 coding DNA: TGTGCCAGCTCACCGGGGGAGCACCAGCCCCAGCATTTT.

The chain uses TRBV6-5 and TRBJ2-5, with D possibly called TRBD1 or TRBD2 (6 bases each). The CDR3 is 15 residues long. The V end lost 0 bases, the J end lost 5 bases, and 13 bases lay between the germline ends. Germline lookup yields CDR1 MNHEY and CDR2 SVGAGI. CDR3 DNA: TGTGCCAGCAGTTACTCCCCGGGGGCGCGGGAGACCCAGTACTTC. This sequence encodes CASSYSPGARETQYF.

The chain links TRBV5-1 to TRBJ2-2; no firm D call. The CDR3 is made up of 15 amino acids. V was shortened by 0 bases and J by 4 bases, with 10 bases between the two germline ends. CDR1 and CDR2 (germline): SGHRS, YFSETQ. The DNA of the CDR3 is TGCGCCAGCAGCTTGGATGGTACCTCCACCGGGGAGCTGTTTTTT. Encoded protein: CASSLDGTSTGELFF.

V and J are TRBV5-1 and TRBJ1-1; 7 bases fit TRBD1. The length of the CDR3 is 17 residues. Germline V gene sequence: CDR1 SGHRS, CDR2 YFSETQ. The junction had 10 bases not matched to a gene; V was cut back by 0 bases and J by 2 bases. The CDR3 bases are TGCGCCAGCAGCTTGGCCCAGATCCAGGGGGTTAACACTGAAGCTTTCTTT. Translating gives CASSLAQIQGVNTEAFF.

The chain combines TRBV18 with TRBJ1-6; 10 positions agree with TRBD1. CDR3 length: 14 amino acids. Trimming removed 4 bases from V and 7 bases from J; junction bases left unmatched: 1. CDR1 KGHSH and CDR2 LQKENI come from the germline V gene. CDR3 protein: CASSQDRGNSPLHF. The CDR3 DNA follows: TGTGCCAGCTCACAGGACAGGGGGAATTCACCCCTCCACTTT.

This clone was seen just once. J is TRBJ2-5 and V is TRBV7-9; 15 bases are a match to TRBD2. CDR3 size: 17 residues. Germline lookup yields CDR1 SEHNR and CDR2 FQNEAQ (reference sequence). V shed 5 bases and J 4 bases; nucleotides not matched to a gene: 8. The DNA for the CDR3 is TGTGCCAGCAGCCCGACGGGACTAGCGGGGGGTCGAGAGACCCAGTACTTC. Amino acids: CASSPTGLAGGRETQYF. Using reference TRBV7-9 and TRBJ2-5 for the parts outside the CDR3, the full variable domain is DTGVSQNPRHKITKRGQNVTFRCDPISEHNRLYWYRQTLGQGPEFLTYFQNEAQLEKSRLLSDRFSAERPKGSFSTLEIQRTEQGDSAMYLCASSPTGLAGGRETQYFGPGTRLLVL.

The chain carries TRBV5-1 and TRBJ2-3, with 12 bases matching TRBD2. CDR3 length: 18 amino acids. Germline V gene data show CDR1 as SGHRS and CDR2 as YFSETQ. Trimming at V came to 4 bases and at J to 0 bases, leaving 9 bases not matched to a gene. CDR3: CASSRRASGGASTDTQYF. The CDR3, as DNA: TGCGCCAGCAGCCGGCGGGCTAGCGGGGGGGCCAGCACAGATACGCAGTATTTT.

The count of this clone is one. The chain carries TRBV12-5 and TRBJ2-5; D unresolved. The CDR3 is 13 amino acids. Germline values: CDR1 LGHNT, CDR2 FRNRAP. V lost 3 bases and J 5 bases, leaving 10 bases between the germline ends. CDR3 sequence (DNA): TGTGCTAGTGGTTTTGGGGTTGGTGAGACCCAGTACTTC. This codes for CASGFGVGETQYF.

V is TRBV5-4 and J is TRBJ1-1, with D perhaps TRBD1 (5 bases). V lost 2 bases and J 7 bases, leaving 12 bases between the germline ends. The CDR3 totals 13 residues. Germline V gene data show CDR1 as SGHNT and CDR2 as YYREEE (reference sequence). CDR3 protein: CASSLQAGNEAFF. The CDR3 coding sequence is TGTGCCAGCAGCTTACAGGCAGGGAATGAAGCTTTCTTT.

The V call is TRBV10-3, the J call TRBJ1-1, with D possibly matching TRBD1 (5 bases). Germline lookup yields CDR1 ENHRY and CDR2 SYGVKD. V was pared by 6 bases and J by 6 bases, with 11 bases between. The CDR3 sequence is 12 residues long. Here the CDR3 reads CAIRNQGAEAFF. Written as DNA, the CDR3 is TGTGCCATCAGGAACCAGGGTGCTGAAGCTTTCTTT.

J is TRBJ1-2 and V is TRBV6-5; TRBD1 is a possible D gene (5 bases). Per germline, CDR1 MNHEY and CDR2 SVGAGI. This CDR3 region has 12 residues. V was trimmed by 5 bases and J by 2 bases, leaving 6 bases between them. This CDR3 reads CASSPGNYGYTF. CDR3 in DNA: TGTGCCAGCAGTCCAGGGAACTATGGCTACACCTTC.

The V gene is TRBV6-5, the J gene TRBJ1-2; possibly TRBD1 for D (5 bases). Germline CDR1 MNHEY, CDR2 SVGAGI. V was cut by 5 bases and J by 7 bases, with 14 bases left in between. The CDR3 is made up of 13 amino acids. The CDR3 sequence is CASSTYPGSGYTF. In nucleotides, the CDR3 is TGTGCCAGCAGTACATACCCAGGGTCTGGCTACACCTTC.

The sample holds a few counts of this clone. The J gene is TRBJ1-5, the V gene TRBV15, with 10 bases matching TRBD1. The CDR3 spans 16 residues. Germline CDR1 LNHNV, CDR2 YYDKDF (reference sequence). After removal of 1 base from V and 5 bases from J, the junction contained 5 bases not matched to a gene. The CDR3 spells CATSRVGTGADQPQHF. Written as DNA, the CDR3 is TGTGCCACCAGCAGAGTTGGGACAGGGGCCGATCAGCCCCAGCATTTT.

This clone has a single count. V and J are TRBV9 and TRBJ1-5; tentative D call: TRBD1 (6 bases). With 4 bases removed from V and 9 bases from J, the gap between germline ends came to 14 bases. The CDR3 contains 13 residues. Germline CDR1 and CDR2: SGDLS and YYNGEE. The DNA of the CDR3 is TGTGCCAGCAGCCAGGACAGATCGGGGCCCCAGCATTTT. Protein sequence: CASSQDRSGPQHF. Full variable domain (remainder filled in from reference TRBV9 and TRBJ1-5): DSGVTQTPKHLITATGQRVTLRCSPRSGDLSVYWYQQSLDQGLQFLIQYYNGEERAKGNILERFSAQQFPDLHSELNLSSLELGDSALYFCASSQDRSGPQHFGDGTRLSIL.

The rearrangement uses TRBV6-5 and TRBJ1-5; no clear D. This CDR3 is 15 amino acids long. Germline CDR1 reads MNHEY; CDR2 reads SVGAGI. Trimming cost V 6 bases and J 2 bases, with 14 bases left between them. CDR3 loop: CASSPYGVGNQPQHF. For the CDR3, the DNA is TGTGCCAGCAGCCCCTATGGGGTGGGCAATCAGCCCCAGCATTTT.